This TCR beta chain emerged from a study of shared clonotypes between healthy human individuals. V lost 1 base and J 2 bases, leaving 16 bases between the germline ends. The CDR3 totals 17 residues. Looked up from germline, CDR1 is SGHVS and CDR2 is FNYEAQ. Study outcomes and limitations: Relative to their counterparts shared across all four donors, non-shared clonotypes exhibited diminished generation probabilities.

Concerning this clone: The antigen is undetermined.

As defined, naive CD8 cells were CD45RO-negative and positively selected for CCR7, with terminally differentiated effector memory CD45RA+ cells excluded. The authors split each subset's genomic DNA evenly across several immunoSEQ plates. The table came from immunoSEQ multiplex PCR; TCRdb's copy has only in-frame clones and leaves some out. The sample records roughly 2.1 million clones, 85% to 95% being singletons. The clonotype comes from a man aged 18 to 29 in good health. Some clones in this sample may be carry-over from other donors' samples. The chain links TRBV7-6 to TRBJ2-3; TRBD1 or TRBD2 may be the D gene (6 bases each). Sequencing was done on a sample of naive CD8+ T cells from PBMCs. The CDR3 region has the DNA TGTGCCAGCAGCTTAGGACAGGCTAGCGAATACACAGATACGCAGTATTTT. Encoded protein: CASSLGQASEYTDTQYF.